A single sample is the source of the 28 T cell receptor beta chains below, sequenced in a study of T cell responses to AZD1222 COVID-19 vaccine. TCRdb's copy holds only in-frame clones and misses some; the assay was immunoSEQ multiplex PCR. The sample contains about 31,000 clones, roughly 88% of which appear only once. This specimen was peripheral blood, taken 28 days after the second AZD1222 dose. These receptor sequences come from an adult who received the AZD1222 COVID-19 vaccine.

V and J are TRBV10-3 and TRBJ2-4; 7 bases map to TRBD1. Trimming at V came to 6 bases and at J to 6 bases, leaving 11 bases not matched to a gene. This CDR3 is 15 amino acids long. The germline V gene encodes CDR1 ENHRY and CDR2 SYGVKD. The CDR3 region has the DNA TGTGCCATCAGGGGTACCGGGACAGACTTAAACATTCAGTACTTC. Its protein is CAIRGTGTDLNIQYF.

This chain connects TRBV12-3 or TRBV12-4 to TRBJ1-2; 7 bases are a match to TRBD1. V trimming: 3 bases; J trimming: 7 bases; junction bases outside the gene matches: 5. The CDR3 covers 13 residues. The CDR3 nucleotides are TGTGCCAGCAGTTTGGGAGGGGGCGGTGGCTACACCTTC. It is translated as CASSLGGGGGYTF.

The V gene is TRBV6-5, the J gene TRBJ2-2; TRBD1 is a possible D gene (6 bases). The CDR3 runs to 15 residues. V dropped 5 bases and J dropped 0 bases, with 10 bases sitting between them. Germline V gene lookup returns CDR1 MNHEY and CDR2 SVGAGI. The CDR3 loop is CASSLDSTNTGELFF. The DNA for the CDR3 is TGTGCCAGCAGTCTGGACAGCACGAACACCGGGGAGCTGTTTTTT.

This clone was seen only once. The genes are TRBV7-2 and TRBJ2-3, with 12 bases matching TRBD2. J gave up 7 bases and V 0 bases, and 5 bases lay outside the gene matches. This CDR3 region has 16 residues. Looked up from germline, CDR1 is SGHTA and CDR2 is FQGNSA. This chain's CDR3 is CASSLATSGGINTQYF. The CDR3 DNA reads as TGTGCCAGCAGCTTAGCGACTAGCGGGGGTATTAATACGCAGTATTTT. The whole variable domain, remainder taken from reference TRBV7-2 and TRBJ2-3, is GAGVSQSPSNKVTEKGKDVELRCDPISGHTALYWYRQSLGQGLEFLIYFQGNSAPDKSGLPSDRFSAERTGGSVSTLTIQRTQQEDSAVYLCASSLATSGGINTQYFGPGTRLTVL.

The chain carries TRBV7-2 and TRBJ2-2; D may correspond to TRBD1 or TRBD2 (5 bases each). The V end lost 5 bases, the J end lost 1 base, and 14 bases lay between the germline ends. The germline V gene encodes CDR1 SGHTA and CDR2 FQGNSA. The length of the CDR3 is 16 residues. The CDR3 here is CASSTSGTRNTGELFF. The CDR3 bases are TGTGCCAGCAGCACTTCTGGGACGCGGAACACCGGGGAGCTGTTTTTT.

The V gene is TRBV6-5, the J gene TRBJ1-1; 7 nucleotides agree with TRBD1. Germline CDR1 and CDR2: MNHEY and SVGAGI. J was trimmed by 4 bases and V by 6 bases; bases with no gene match: 11. The CDR3 is 15 amino acids. CDR3 nucleotide sequence: TGTGCCAGCAGCCATGACAGGGAAGTGGGCACTGAAGCTTTCTTT. This translates into CASSHDREVGTEAFF.

This sequence joins TRBV6-6 and TRBJ2-7, with D unresolved. Germline CDR1 is MNHNY and CDR2 is SVGAGI (reference sequence). Trimming pared 6 bases from V and 0 bases from J, leaving 15 bases between. CDR3 length: 15 amino acids. CDR3 residues: CASSYLLSSSYEQYF. The CDR3 DNA reads as TGTGCCAGCAGCTATCTTCTGTCAAGCTCCTACGAGCAGTACTTC.

The rearrangement links TRBV4-3 to TRBJ2-7; 10 nucleotides agree with TRBD2. This CDR3 contains 15 residues. Germline CDR1 reads LGHNA; CDR2 reads YSLEER. Trimming removed 0 bases from V and 4 bases from J; junction bases left unmatched: 3. The CDR3, as DNA: TGCGCCAGCAGCCAAGATTTAGCGGGGGGTTACGAGCAGTACTTC. Translation gives CASSQDLAGGYEQYF.

V gene TRBV7-2 combines with J gene TRBJ2-3, with D tentatively TRBD2 (5 bases). Trimming took 6 bases from V and 9 from J, leaving 10 bases between them. The germline gives CDR1 SGHTA, CDR2 FQGNSA. This CDR3 has 11 residues. In nucleotides, the CDR3 is TGTGCCAGCAGGGGAGACAACACGCAGTATTTT. It encodes CASRGDNTQYF.

This sequence joins TRBV6-2 or TRBV6-3 and TRBJ2-7, with unresolved D. The germline gives CDR1 MNHEY, CDR2 SVGEGT. The CDR3 is made up of 12 amino acids. Trimming pared 2 bases from V and 4 bases from J, leaving 6 bases between. The CDR3 DNA reads as TGTGCCAGCAGTTACCCCTTTTACGAGCAGTACTTC. Translated, it gives CASSYPFYEQYF.

The chain combines TRBV28 with TRBJ1-1; 7 nucleotides match TRBD1. Germline values: CDR1 MDHEN, CDR2 SYDVKM. Trimming took 2 bases from V and 0 from J; bases not matched to a gene: 12. The CDR3 has 18 amino acids. The CDR3 region is CASSLEWGTEMMNTEAFF. CDR3 DNA sequence: TGTGCCAGCAGTTTAGAATGGGGGACAGAAATGATGAACACTGAAGCTTTCTTT.

The chain uses TRBV7-8 and TRBJ2-1; 10 nucleotides align to TRBD2. CDR3 length: 15 residues. Germline V lookup: CDR1 SGHVS, CDR2 FQNEAQ. V shed 0 bases and J 5 bases; nucleotides not matched to a gene: 1. The CDR3: CASSLALAGDNEQFF. DNA for the CDR3: TGTGCCAGCAGCTTAGCCCTAGCGGGGGACAATGAGCAGTTCTTC.

The chain uses TRBV6-5 and TRBJ1-2; 8 positions match TRBD1. CDR1 and CDR2 from the germline V gene are MNHEY and SVGAGI. Trimming at V came to 4 bases and at J to 1 base, leaving 2 bases not matched to a gene. The CDR3 extends over 14 amino acids. CDR3 in DNA: TGTGCCAGCAGTTGGGACAGGAATAACTATGGCTACACCTTC. Protein: CASSWDRNNYGYTF.

The chain joins TRBV7-9 to TRBJ2-2, with D tentatively TRBD2 (6 bases). The CDR3 length is 16 residues. Germline V gene lookup returns CDR1 SEHNR and CDR2 FQNEAQ (reference sequence). The V end was cut by 5 bases, the J end by 7 bases, with 20 bases between. DNA of the CDR3: TGTGCCAGCAGCACTCCGGGACCGGGTAGCGGCGGGGAGCTGTTTTTT. Protein: CASSTPGPGSGGELFF. Full variable domain (rest looked up from reference TRBV7-9 and TRBJ2-2): DTGVSQNPRHKITKRGQNVTFRCDPISEHNRLYWYRQTLGQGPEFLTYFQNEAQLEKSRLLSDRFSAERPKGSFSTLEIQRTEQGDSAMYLCASSTPGPGSGGELFFGEGSRLTVL.

The rearrangement joins TRBV28 to TRBJ2-5; D possibly matches TRBD1 or TRBD2 (5 bases each). V dropped 6 bases and J dropped 2 bases, with 16 bases sitting between them. The CDR3 is 15 amino acids. Per the germline V gene, CDR1 is MDHEN and CDR2 is SYDVKM. CDR3 in DNA: TGTGCCAGCAGGCCTCCGGGACCGAGACAAGAGACCCAGTACTTC. Protein sequence: CASRPPGPRQETQYF.

The chain is built from TRBV12-3 or TRBV12-4 and TRBJ1-5, with D hard to call. This CDR3 is 13 amino acids long. Deletions cut 7 bases from V and 4 bases from J, with 11 bases between. CDR3 in amino acids: CASTNGWNQPQHF. Here the CDR3 DNA reads TGTGCCAGCACTAATGGATGGAATCAGCCCCAGCATTTT.

The gene calls are TRBV6-5 and TRBJ1-1; 8 nucleotides match TRBD1. With V trimmed by 0 bases and J by 4 bases, 4 bases remained unmatched. CDR3 length: 15 amino acids. Germline values: CDR1 MNHEY, CDR2 SVGAGI. The CDR3 bases are TGTGCCAGCAGTTACTCGACAGGGGACGGCACTGAAGCTTTCTTT. Residues: CASSYSTGDGTEAFF.

The CDR3 protein is CATSRGGHRGPSSYEQYF. The DNA for the CDR3 is TGTGCCACCAGCAGAGGGGGTCACAGGGGGCCTAGCTCCTACGAGCAGTACTTC. V gene TRBV15 combines with J gene TRBJ2-7, with 9 bases lining up with TRBD1. This CDR3 is built from 18 residues. The junction had 10 bases not matched to a gene; V was cut back by 1 base and J by 0 bases. Germline lookup yields CDR1 LNHNV and CDR2 YYDKDF (reference sequence).

In this sample, this clone turned up a few times. The chain recombines TRBV10-3 with TRBJ2-2; D is unclear. Germline-derived CDR1 and CDR2 are ENHRY and SYGVKD. This CDR3 has 17 amino acids. The V and J ends lost 1 base and 0 bases respectively, with 12 bases between them. The CDR3 DNA follows: TGTGCCATCAGTGAGTATCAGCCTACGACGAACACCGGGGAGCTGTTTTTT. Protein product: CAISEYQPTTNTGELFF.

J is TRBJ1-5 and V is TRBV13; D unresolved. V was shortened by 5 bases and J by 0 bases, with 5 bases between the two germline ends. The V gene's germline CDR1 is PRHDT and CDR2 FYEKMQ (reference sequence). This CDR3 has 13 residues. In nucleotides, the CDR3 is TGTGCCAGCAGCGTATCTAGCAATCAGCCCCAGCATTTT. Protein product: CASSVSSNQPQHF.

The chain combines TRBV6-5 with TRBJ2-2; possible D gene TRBD1, 5 bases. Between the trimmed V and J ends, which lost 6 bases and 1 base, there was a span of 12 bases. The CDR3 spans 15 residues. Germline assignment: CDR1 MNHEY and CDR2 SVGAGI. CDR3 residues: CASRATALNTGELFF. The CDR3 DNA reads as TGTGCCAGCAGGGCGACAGCTCTGAACACCGGGGAGCTGTTTTTT.

CDR3 bases: TGTGCCATCAGTGAGGGCTGGGACAGGGAATGGACTGAAGCTTTCTTT. Its protein is CAISEGWDREWTEAFF. The chain is built from TRBV10-3 and TRBJ1-1; TRBD1 agrees at 9 bases. The trim removed 2 bases at V and 5 bases at J, leaving 9 bases unmatched. Looked up from germline, CDR1 is ENHRY and CDR2 is SYGVKD. This CDR3 has 16 amino acids.

In its sample, this clone was seen a few times. V and J are TRBV19 and TRBJ1-6; D gene unclear. The V end was cut by 7 bases, the J end by 7 bases, with 14 bases between. Germline V lookup: CDR1 LNHDA, CDR2 SQIVND (reference sequence). This CDR3 spans 14 amino acids. The CDR3 nucleotides are TGTGCCAGTACCCCATCGTCGCGGAATTCACCCCTCCACTTT. Translation gives CASTPSSRNSPLHF.

A note on this clone: This same CDR3 is encoded by further DNA sequences in the sample. The chain couples TRBV7-6 to TRBJ1-5; D gene uncertain. There are 15 residues in the CDR3. Germline values: CDR1 SGHVS, CDR2 FNYEAQ. Trimming left V 1 base short and J 4 bases short, with 11 bases between. CDR3 in DNA: TGTGCCAGCAGCTTAGGGCAGAGCGGAAATCAGCCCCAGCATTTT. Translated, it gives CASSLGQSGNQPQHF.

As DNA, the CDR3 is TGTGCCAGCAGTTCGGGACCGGATACGCAGTATTTT. Translation: CASSSGPDTQYF. J is TRBJ2-3 and V is TRBV12-3 or TRBV12-4; D is perhaps TRBD1 or TRBD2 (5 bases each). This CDR3 comprises 12 residues. Trimming took 4 bases from V and 6 from J, leaving 8 bases between them.

The J gene is TRBJ1-2, the V gene TRBV4-3; weak D call: TRBD1 (5 bases). CDR3 length: 15 amino acids. V was trimmed by 0 bases and J by 4 bases, leaving 12 bases between them. Germline values: CDR1 LGHNA, CDR2 YSLEER. The CDR3 DNA reads as TGCGCCAGCAGCCAAGATGGGGGGACGGGCTATGGCTACACCTTC. Translated, it gives CASSQDGGTGYGYTF.

The chain employs TRBV19 and TRBJ2-7; no definite D call. Deletions cut 0 bases from V and 1 base from J, with 7 bases between. CDR1 is LNHDA and CDR2 is SQIVND in the germline V gene (reference sequence). The CDR3 loop spans 14 amino acids. CDR3 in DNA: TGTGCCAGTAGTATAGATGGCATTTCCTACGAGCAGTACTTC. It translates to CASSIDGISYEQYF.

This clone was detected once. No DNA is shown, since the ends of the CDR3 on it are uncertain; the CDR3 is the one TCRdb lists. The V gene is TRBV5-1, the J gene TRBJ2-2. The CDR3 is made up of 15 amino acids, end residues included. Germline V gives CDR1 SGHRS, CDR2 YFSETQ. The CDR3 loop is CASSLGPFGAGELFF.